This T cell receptor beta chain was identified during a study of Graves' ophthalmopathy and Graves' hyperthyroidism. Background on the study: The blood sample was drawn at first diagnosis and before any treatment. Broader study findings: Blood also held most thyroid clonotypes expanded above 0.001 frequency.

Worth noting for this clonotype: Its specificity is unknown.

Sampling 10 ml of fresh peripheral blood provided the PBMCs. Scientists amplified the TCR beta CDR3 regions from RNA transcripts. HTBI-primed first-round RT-PCR preceded second-round multiplex PCR. TCRdb re-analysed the multiplex PCR reads in MiXCR, keeping a single row per CDR3 protein. The sample shows over 200,000 distinct CDR3 sequences, 25% to 30% of them seen only once. The V end lost 8 bases, the J end lost 1 base, and 14 bases lay between the germline ends. The germline V gene encodes CDR1 SGHTA and CDR2 FQGNSA. CDR3 size: 14 residues. This receptor was taken from a man in his fifties or sixties with Graves' ophthalmopathy. The chain couples TRBV7-2 to TRBJ1-1; TRBD1 is a possible D gene (6 bases). Sequencing was done on a sample of peripheral blood. CDR3 bases: TGTGCCAGCGTCGACAGGTTAGGGAACACTGAAGCTTTCTTT. Residues: CASVDRLGNTEAFF.